This T cell receptor beta chain appears in the sequencing data of a study of blood T cell repertoires in COVID-19. Repertoires were generated with immunoSEQ multiplex PCR, while TCRdb's copy carries only in-frame clones and drops some. The table records 35,000 to 45,000 clones, around 83% of them present only once. In germline, CDR1 is LNHDA, CDR2 SQIVND (reference sequence). The CDR3 extends over 15 amino acids. V was trimmed by 8 bases and J by 6 bases, leaving 22 bases between them. The chain combines TRBV19 with TRBJ1-1; D is uncertain. The sequencing sample was made of peripheral blood. The clonotype originates from a man between 70 and 80 years old with acute or convalescent COVID-19. CDR3 residues: CASAFLEGPRAEAFF. The CDR3 region has the DNA TGTGCCAGTGCGTTCCTTGAGGGTCCTAGGGCTGAAGCTTTCTTT. Full variable domain (remainder filled in from reference TRBV19 and TRBJ1-1): DGGITQSPKYLFRKEGQNVTLSCEQNLNHDAMYWYRQDPGQGLRLIYYSQIVNDFQKGDIAEGYSVSREKKESFPLTVTSAQKNPTAFYLCASAFLEGPRAEAFFGQGTRLTVV.